The 20 T cell receptor beta chains presented below share a single source sample, sequenced in a study of blood T cell repertoires in COVID-19 (dated by TCRdb to between 2020 and 2021). The library was produced with the immunoSEQ multiplex PCR assay. This is the immuneACCESS table as TCRdb keeps it, with only in-frame sequences that have V and J called. A part of the clones is gone; compared with another copy, unresolved V genes explain less than half, and the rest is unexplained. Across this sample there are over 150,000 clones, with around 87% seen only once. The ten largest clonotypes hold 2.7% of the sample. Sequencing input: peripheral blood. These receptors were obtained from a man aged 40-50 years with active or convalescent COVID-19.

The CDR3 nucleotides read TGCAGCGTTGAACAATTCCGGGGGGGCCGATCCGGGGAGCTGTTTTTT. Encoded protein: CSVEQFRGGRSGELFF. The chain combines TRBV29-1 with TRBJ2-2, with TRBD2 matching over 8 bases. The V gene end was trimmed by 2 bases and the J gene end by 6 bases; junction bases not matched to a gene: 11. Germline V gives CDR1 SQVTM, CDR2 ANQGSEA. CDR3 length equals 16 residues.

Regarding this clone: The sample has other DNA sequences that encode this CDR3 too. The chain couples TRBV3-1 (or the pseudogene TRBV3-2) to TRBJ1-1; D gene ambiguous. Germline CDR1 is LGHDT and CDR2 is YNNKEL (reference sequence). The germline V and J ends were trimmed by 4 bases and 0 bases, with 9 bases remaining between them. This CDR3 is 14 amino acids long. CDR3 in DNA: TGTGCCAGCAGCCCCCCCGGGATGAACACTGAAGCTTTCTTT. This codes for CASSPPGMNTEAFF.

V gene TRBV2 combines with J gene TRBJ1-1, with a tentative D call TRBD1 (6 bases). CDR1 and CDR2 (germline): SNHLY, FYNNEI. V lost 4 bases and J 11 bases, leaving 20 bases between the germline ends. The CDR3 consists of 14 residues. CDR3 bases: TGTGCCAGCAGTGTCCCGAGGGGGAAAGGGTCGGCTTTCTTT. Its translation is CASSVPRGKGSAFF.

J is TRBJ1-3 and V is TRBV10-1, with a tentative D call TRBD1 (6 bases). Germline values: CDR1 WNHNN, CDR2 SYGVQD (reference sequence). The CDR3 consists of 20 residues. Trimming pared 0 bases from V and 2 bases from J, leaving 23 bases between. CDR3 DNA sequence: TGCGCCAGCAGTGAGTCCGGGCCGGGAGGGGGTTTAACAGCTGGAAACACCATATATTTT. Translating gives CASSESGPGGGLTAGNTIYF.

The chain has TRBV19 and TRBJ1-4; unclear D gene. The CDR3 consists of 14 residues. V lost 3 bases to trimming and J lost 0 bases, with 5 bases between them. The germline CDR1 and CDR2 sequences are LNHDA and SQIVND (reference sequence). The CDR3 sequence is CASSISATNEKLFF. Here the CDR3 DNA reads TGTGCCAGTAGTATCAGTGCAACTAATGAAAAACTGTTTTTT.

The DNA for the CDR3 is TGTGCCAGCAGCCCAACCGGGACAGGGGTTTACGAGCAGTACTTC. This sequence encodes CASSPTGTGVYEQYF. The gene calls are TRBV7-3 and TRBJ2-7, with 10 positions matching TRBD1. Germline CDR1 is SGHTA and CDR2 is FQGTGA. This CDR3 region has 15 residues. J gave up 4 bases and V 5 bases, and 8 bases lay outside the gene matches.

The V and J genes are TRBV18 and TRBJ2-3, with a possible D match to TRBD2 (6 bases). This CDR3 contains 16 residues. Germline values: CDR1 KGHSH, CDR2 LQKENI. Trimming took off 3 bases at V and 6 bases at J, with 19 bases between the two ends. The CDR3 bases are TGTGCCAGCTCACCGCGGGACTCTCCCACCGCCGATACGCAGTATTTT. Protein product: CASSPRDSPTADTQYF.

CDR3 amino acids: CASSLAWDRVWETQYF. The CDR3, as DNA: TGCGCCAGCAGCTTGGCCTGGGACAGGGTGTGGGAGACCCAGTACTTC. The rearrangement links TRBV5-1 to TRBJ2-5, with 9 bases identical to TRBD1. Trimming at V came to 0 bases and at J to 5 bases, leaving 8 bases not matched to a gene. CDR3 length: 16 amino acids. Germline lookup yields CDR1 SGHRS and CDR2 YFSETQ.

The chain combines TRBV5-1 with TRBJ1-6, with a weak D call TRBD1 (6 bases). This CDR3 region has 16 residues. Germline V CDR1 and CDR2: SGHRS, YFSETQ. V lost 0 bases and J 5 bases, leaving 12 bases between the germline ends. CDR3 in amino acids: CASSLGPPGDNSPLHF. The CDR3 DNA reads TGCGCCAGCAGCTTGGGTCCCCCAGGGGATAATTCACCCCTCCACTTT.

This clone was seen a handful of times. This CDR3 is also generated by other DNA sequences in the sample. This chain joins TRBV4-1 and TRBJ2-1; no firm D call. Trimming took off 1 base at V and 7 bases at J, with 5 bases between the two ends. In germline, CDR1 is MGHRA, CDR2 YSYEKL. The CDR3 has 12 amino acids. CDR3: CASSQVGNEQFF. For the CDR3, the DNA is TGCGCCAGCAGCCAAGTCGGGAATGAGCAGTTCTTC.

This chain connects TRBV10-3 to TRBJ2-1; 9 bases line up with TRBD2. There are 13 residues in the CDR3. Per the germline V gene, CDR1 is ENHRY and CDR2 is SYGVKD. Unmatched junction bases numbered 2, after V lost 4 bases and J lost 7 bases. The CDR3 loop is CAISVSGGNEQFF. The CDR3 DNA is TGTGCCATCAGTGTTAGCGGGGGAAATGAGCAGTTCTTC.

The rearrangement joins TRBV5-6 to TRBJ2-1; tentative D call: TRBD2 (6 bases). With 3 bases removed from V and 0 bases from J, the gap between germline ends came to 13 bases. Germline V gene sequence: CDR1 SGHDT, CDR2 YYEEEE. There are 16 residues in the CDR3. The CDR3 DNA reads TGTGCCAGCAGCTCCTGGAGGGCCCGCTCCTACAATGAGCAGTTCTTC. Its protein is CASSSWRARSYNEQFF.

This chain joins TRBV4-1 and TRBJ1-1; D gene uncertain. This CDR3 has 14 amino acids. The V end lost 2 bases, the J end lost 3 bases, and 10 bases lay between the germline ends. CDR1 is MGHRA and CDR2 is YSYEKL in the germline V gene. CDR3 nucleotide sequence: TGCGCCAGCAGCCAAATCGGGGTCGACACTGAAGCTTTCTTT. It codes for CASSQIGVDTEAFF.

The gene calls are TRBV5-4 and TRBJ2-1; 12 positions agree with TRBD2. Per the germline V gene, CDR1 is SGHNT and CDR2 is YYREEE (reference sequence). The CDR3 runs to 15 residues. V shed 4 bases and J 9 bases; nucleotides not matched to a gene: 8. CDR3 coding DNA: TGTGCCAGCAGCATGGGACTAGCGGGCCGGGGTGAGCAGTTCTTC. Its translation is CASSMGLAGRGEQFF.

The chain combines TRBV6-1 with TRBJ1-1, with a weak D call TRBD1 (6 bases). Per germline, CDR1 MNHNS and CDR2 SASEGT. This CDR3 has 15 amino acids. Trimming left V 2 bases short and J 1 base short, with 11 bases between. The CDR3 DNA follows: TGTGCCAGCAGTGAAAGACCGACAGGGAACACTGAAGCTTTCTTT. It yields the protein CASSERPTGNTEAFF.

V gene TRBV7-9 combines with J gene TRBJ1-1, with D perhaps TRBD1 (5 bases). Germline loops: CDR1 SEHNR, CDR2 FQNEAQ (reference sequence). Trimming shortened V by 5 bases and J by 1 base, and 14 bases separated the two germline ends. The CDR3 loop spans 15 amino acids. CDR3 in amino acids: CASSPRQGRNTEAFF. The CDR3 nucleotides read TGTGCCAGCAGCCCTCGGCAGGGCCGGAACACTGAAGCTTTCTTT. Looking up the rest from reference TRBV7-9 and TRBJ1-1 gives the full variable domain: DTGVSQNPRHKITKRGQNVTFRCDPISEHNRLYWYRQTLGQGPEFLTYFQNEAQLEKSRLLSDRFSAERPKGSFSTLEIQRTEQGDSAMYLCASSPRQGRNTEAFFGQGTRLTVV.

The J gene is TRBJ2-7, the V gene TRBV2; 10 nucleotides align to TRBD1. The CDR3 has 14 residues. The V and J ends lost 5 bases and 5 bases, in that order; junction bases with no gene match: 6. Germline lookup yields CDR1 SNHLY and CDR2 FYNNEI. The CDR3 nucleotides are TGTGCCAGCAGTAGGGGACAGGGGCTGAACGAGCAGTACTTC. Its protein is CASSRGQGLNEQYF.

The chain couples TRBV2 to TRBJ2-1, with D unresolved. V shed 7 bases and J shed 5 bases, with 12 bases lying between them. Germline CDR1 reads SNHLY; CDR2 reads FYNNEI. This CDR3 has 13 residues. The CDR3 sequence is CASNQVPDNEQFF. The CDR3 DNA follows: TGTGCCAGCAACCAAGTCCCGGACAATGAGCAGTTCTTC.

CDR3 residues: CASSEPVGTNTGELFF. The CDR3, as DNA: TGTGCCAGCAGTGAACCTGTCGGGACGAACACCGGGGAGCTGTTTTTT. This chain connects TRBV6-1 to TRBJ2-2; maybe TRBD2 (5 bases). The germline V and J ends were trimmed by 2 bases and 0 bases, with 10 bases remaining between them. Germline loops: CDR1 MNHNS, CDR2 SASEGT. The CDR3 is 16 amino acids.

The chain recombines TRBV19 with TRBJ2-7, with 10 bases identical to TRBD2. The germline V gene has CDR1 LNHDA and CDR2 SQIVND (reference sequence). CDR3 length: 14 residues. Trimming cost V 10 bases and J 7 bases; bases outside gene matches: 13. The DNA of the CDR3 is TGTGCCAAGGGGCTAGCGGGGGAGATTGGGGAGCAGTACTTC. Its translation is CAKGLAGEIGEQYF.